Listed below are T cell receptor beta chains from one sample, sequenced in a study of cytomegalovirus exposure and HLA in healthy donors. Some clones are missing from TCRdb's copy, which holds only in-frame ones; the method was immunoSEQ multiplex PCR. The table has about 160,000 clones, 60% to 85% seen once. Sequenced: PBMCs. The receptors were sampled from a woman between 50 and 59 years old in good health and CMV-seropositive. Each CDR3 is given with its conserved first and last residue. Fields, in order: D gene, J gene, V gene, clone size, CDR3 DNA, CDR3 protein. A D gene is named only where the DNA matches it firmly. The size entry is marked missing in some rows and otherwise reads once, few, many or a size class.

d_call: TRBD1
j_call: TRBJ1-5
v_call: TRBV6-1
clone_size: NA
cdr3_nt: TGTGCCAGCAGTGAAGGAGGGACAGGGAGTATCCAGCCCCAGCATTTT
cdr3_aa: CASSEGGTGSIQPQHF

d_call: TRBD2
j_call: TRBJ2-1
v_call: TRBV7-8
clone_size: NA
cdr3_nt: TGTGCCAGCAGCTTGCCGGGACTAGCCTCCAATGAGCAGTTCTTC
cdr3_aa: CASSLPGLASNEQFF

d_call: TRBD1
j_call: TRBJ1-2
v_call: TRBV2
clone_size: few
cdr3_nt: TGTGCCAGCTCAGGACAGGCATTCTATGGCTACACCTTC
cdr3_aa: CASSGQAFYGYTF

d_call: NA
j_call: TRBJ1-5
v_call: TRBV4-1
clone_size: NA
cdr3_nt: TGCGCCAGCAGCCAACCTTTTCAGCCCCAGCATTTT
cdr3_aa: CASSQPFQPQHF

d_call: NA
j_call: TRBJ1-3
v_call: TRBV5-4
clone_size: NA
cdr3_nt: TGTGCCAGCAGCAGGGGGTTCTCTGGAAACACCATATATTTT
cdr3_aa: CASSRGFSGNTIYF

d_call: NA
j_call: TRBJ1-6
v_call: TRBV10-3
clone_size: NA
cdr3_nt: TGTGCCACACAGGGTATTGTCGATAATTCACCCCTCCACTTT
cdr3_aa: CATQGIVDNSPLHF

d_call: TRBD2
j_call: TRBJ2-7
v_call: TRBV7-6
clone_size: NA
cdr3_nt: TGTGCCAGCAGTCGAGGTGCTAGCGGGGTGAACGAGCAGTACTTC
cdr3_aa: CASSRGASGVNEQYF

d_call: TRBD2
j_call: TRBJ2-7
v_call: TRBV30
clone_size: NA
cdr3_nt: TGTGCCTGGAGACATACTAGCGGGGGGCGACCCTACGAGCAGTACTTC
cdr3_aa: CAWRHTSGGRPYEQYF

d_call: NA
j_call: TRBJ1-5
v_call: TRBV7-9
clone_size: NA
cdr3_nt: TGTGCCAGCAGCTCTAGTCCCAGCCAGCCCCAGCATTTT
cdr3_aa: CASSSSPSQPQHF

d_call: NA
j_call: TRBJ2-3
v_call: TRBV11-2
clone_size: few
cdr3_nt: TGTGCCAGCCGATTACAGGTATCAGATACGCAGTATTTT
cdr3_aa: CASRLQVSDTQYF

d_call: NA
j_call: TRBJ1-3
v_call: TRBV7-2
clone_size: NA
cdr3_nt: TGTGCCAGCAGTCGAGACTTCAGCTCTGGAAACACCATATATTTT
cdr3_aa: CASSRDFSSGNTIYF

d_call: NA
j_call: TRBJ2-7
v_call: TRBV15
clone_size: NA
cdr3_nt: TGTGCCACCAGCAGAGATCGGTCAGGGATTGGGGGGACCACTACGAAGCAGTACTTC
cdr3_aa: CATSRDRSGIGGTTTKQYF

d_call: NA
j_call: TRBJ2-5
v_call: TRBV10-3
clone_size: NA
cdr3_nt: TGTGCCATCAGTGAGTCGTACCGCGAAGAGACCCAGTACTTC
cdr3_aa: CAISESYREETQYF

d_call: NA
j_call: TRBJ1-1
v_call: TRBV11-2
clone_size: once
cdr3_nt: TGTGCCAGCAGCTGGTCGACAGGGAACACTGAAGCTTTCTTT
cdr3_aa: CASSWSTGNTEAFF

d_call: NA
j_call: TRBJ1-2
v_call: TRBV5-1
clone_size: NA
cdr3_nt: TGCGCCAGCAGCTGGACAGATAACTATGGCTACACCTTC
cdr3_aa: CASSWTDNYGYTF

d_call: NA
j_call: TRBJ2-7
v_call: TRBV10-2
clone_size: few
cdr3_nt: TGCGCCAGCAGTGAGTCTTGGGGGAGGTACGAGCAGTACTTC
cdr3_aa: CASSESWGRYEQYF

d_call: TRBD1
j_call: TRBJ1-1
v_call: TRBV10-3
clone_size: NA
cdr3_nt: TGTGCCATCAGTCCACAGGGGATGGGTCCTAATCCGGAAACTGAAGCTTTCTTT
cdr3_aa: CAISPQGMGPNPETEAFF